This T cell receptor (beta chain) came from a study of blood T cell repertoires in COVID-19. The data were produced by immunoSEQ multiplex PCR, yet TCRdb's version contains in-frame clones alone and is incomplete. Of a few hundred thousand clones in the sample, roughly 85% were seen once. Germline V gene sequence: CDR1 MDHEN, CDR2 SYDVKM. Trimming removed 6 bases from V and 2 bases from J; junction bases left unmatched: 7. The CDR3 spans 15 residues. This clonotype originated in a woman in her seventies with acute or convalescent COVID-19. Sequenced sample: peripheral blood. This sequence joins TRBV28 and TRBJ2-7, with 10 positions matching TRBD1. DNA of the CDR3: TGTGCCAGCAGCCCCGGGACAGGGGTTCCCTACGAGCAGTACTTC. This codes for CASSPGTGVPYEQYF. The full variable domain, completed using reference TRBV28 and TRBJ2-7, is DVKVTQSSRYLVKRTGEKVFLECVQDMDHENMFWYRQDPGLGLRLIYFSYDVKMKEKGDIPEGYSVSREKKERFSLILESASTNQTSMYLCASSPGTGVPYEQYFGPGTRLTVT.